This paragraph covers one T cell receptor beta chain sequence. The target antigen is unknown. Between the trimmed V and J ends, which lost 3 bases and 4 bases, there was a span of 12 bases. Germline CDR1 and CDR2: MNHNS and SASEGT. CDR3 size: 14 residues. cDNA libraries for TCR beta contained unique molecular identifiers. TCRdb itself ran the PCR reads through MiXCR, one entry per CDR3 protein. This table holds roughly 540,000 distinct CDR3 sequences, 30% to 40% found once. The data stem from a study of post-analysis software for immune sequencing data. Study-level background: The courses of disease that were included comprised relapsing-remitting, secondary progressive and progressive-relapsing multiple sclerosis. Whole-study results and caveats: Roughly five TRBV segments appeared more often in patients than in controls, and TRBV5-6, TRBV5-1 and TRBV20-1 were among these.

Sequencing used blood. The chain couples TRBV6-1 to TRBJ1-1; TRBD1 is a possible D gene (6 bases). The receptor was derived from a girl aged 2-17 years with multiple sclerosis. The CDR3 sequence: CASSDQGGGTEAFF. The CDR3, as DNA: TGTGCCAGCAGTGACCAAGGGGGAGGCACTGAAGCTTTCTTT.